A single sample gave rise to the 21 T cell receptor beta chains below, sequenced in a study of response to subunit inactivated influenza vaccine. MiXCR was run by TCRdb on the RT-PCR reads, yielding one entry per CDR3 protein. The data hold about 570,000 distinct CDR3 sequences, with approximately 10% observed a single time. These same records also appear under a second study, on T cells expressing NK-cell markers. That study adds: Scientists made TCR beta cDNA using 5'RACE template switching with UMIs.

The sample was PBMCs from blood, taken on the day of vaccination. These receptors all stem from a man in his fifties who received an inactivated influenza vaccine.

This clonotype showed up just a few times. The J gene is TRBJ2-5, the V gene TRBV29-1; 8 bases line up with TRBD2. The CDR3 has 14 amino acids. V trimming: 4 bases; J trimming: 5 bases; junction bases outside the gene matches: 9. Looked up from germline, CDR1 is SQVTM and CDR2 is ANQGSEA. In nucleotides, the CDR3 is TGCAGCGTTGCGACCGGGGGGGCTTTGGAGACCCAGTACTTC. Translated: CSVATGGALETQYF.

V and J are TRBV12-3 or TRBV12-4 and TRBJ1-2, with D hard to call. The CDR3 consists of 14 residues. The ends were cut back, 6 bases at V and 2 bases at J, with 13 bases in the middle. Written as DNA, the CDR3 is TGTGCCAGCAGGGACGGACCGGCCAACTATGGCTACACCTTC. The encoded protein is CASRDGPANYGYTF.

This clonotype was seen only a few times. Compared with germline, one end of the junction differs, possibly owing to a read error. The chain links TRBV15 to TRBJ2-7, with D perhaps matching TRBD2 (5 bases). This CDR3 is built from 13 residues. From germline, CDR1 is LNHNV and CDR2 YYDKDF (reference sequence). CDR3: CATRRGSSGEQYF. Here the CDR3 DNA reads TGTGCCACCAGGAGAGGGTCGTCAGGAGAGCAGTACTTC.

This clonotype was counted a few times. The chain combines TRBV12-3 or TRBV12-4 with TRBJ2-7; 7 bases fit TRBD1. This CDR3 is built from 16 residues. J was trimmed by 5 bases and V by 5 bases; bases with no gene match: 15. In DNA, the CDR3 is TGTGCCAGCAGTAAAGCAACAGGGGTTCTCGGGAACGAGCAGTACTTC. It encodes CASSKATGVLGNEQYF.

The chain recombines TRBV5-1 with TRBJ2-2; the match to TRBD1 covers 11 bases. CDR1 and CDR2 from the germline V gene are SGHRS and YFSETQ. The J segment lost 6 bases and the V segment lost 0 bases, leaving 7 bases of the junction unmatched. This CDR3 is 17 amino acids long. The chain's CDR3 is CASSLAFGQGASGELFF. CDR3 in DNA: TGCGCCAGCAGCTTGGCCTTTGGACAGGGGGCGTCCGGGGAGCTGTTTTTT.

This clonotype was counted only a few times. This chain uses TRBV4-2 with TRBJ2-1; TRBD2 aligns across 7 bases. Germline V CDR1 and CDR2: LGHNA, YNFKEQ. This CDR3 is 15 amino acids long. The junction had 7 bases not matched to a gene; V was cut back by 1 base and J by 7 bases. The CDR3 sequence is CASSQGTRTKNEQFF. The CDR3 region has the DNA TGTGCCAGCAGCCAAGGGACTAGGACCAAAAATGAGCAGTTCTTC.

This sequence joins TRBV29-1 and TRBJ2-7; 9 positions match TRBD1. V trimming: 4 bases; J trimming: 5 bases; junction bases outside the gene matches: 6. CDR1 SQVTM and CDR2 ANQGSEA come from the germline V gene. This CDR3 spans 13 amino acids. CDR3 amino acids: CSVARDREHEQYF. CDR3 DNA sequence: TGCAGCGTTGCCCGGGACAGGGAGCACGAGCAGTACTTC.

In its sample, this clonotype was seen a few times. V is TRBV7-2 and J is TRBJ2-1; D is unclear. In germline, CDR1 is SGHTA, CDR2 FQGNSA. With 5 bases removed from V and 2 bases from J, the gap between germline ends came to 10 bases. The CDR3 loop spans 14 amino acids. CDR3 coding DNA: TGTGCCAGCAGCCCGCTGGGGACCTACAATGAGCAGTTCTTC. This codes for CASSPLGTYNEQFF.

This clonotype turned up a few times. The rearrangement uses TRBV28 and TRBJ2-2; D is possibly TRBD2 (6 bases). Trimming left V 7 bases short and J 4 bases short, with 7 bases between. Germline values: CDR1 MDHEN, CDR2 SYDVKM. The CDR3 has 12 amino acids. Here the CDR3 DNA reads TGTGCCAGCAACGGGGGCACCGGGGAGCTGTTTTTT. It yields the protein CASNGGTGELFF.

This rearrangement joins TRBV9 to TRBJ2-1; D remains unclear. Germline loops: CDR1 SGDLS, CDR2 YYNGEE. The V end was cut by 0 bases, the J end by 15 bases, with 16 bases between. The CDR3 consists of 13 residues. The CDR3 DNA sequence: TGTGCCAGCAGCGTAGAGAGGTACAGCCTACCGTTCTTC. This translates into CASSVERYSLPFF.

This clonotype was observed a few times. The rearrangement links TRBV5-1 to TRBJ2-7; no clear D. V was shortened by 0 bases and J by 6 bases, with 10 bases between the two germline ends. Per germline, CDR1 SGHRS and CDR2 YFSETQ. The CDR3 covers 13 residues. The CDR3 region has the DNA TGCGCCAGCAGCTTGGAGGCCCCAATCGAGCAGTACTTC. It specifies CASSLEAPIEQYF. Drawing the rest from reference TRBV5-1 and TRBJ2-7, the complete variable domain is KAGVTQTPRYLIKTRGQQVTLSCSPISGHRSVSWYQQTPGQGLQFLFEYFSETQRNKGNFPGRFSGRQFSNSRSEMNVSTLELGDSALYLCASSLEAPIEQYFGPGTRLTVT.

CDR3 nucleotides: TGTGCCAGCAGCCTGACAAGGGCGGGGGGACACGGGGTATCCTACAATGAGCAGTTCTTC. As protein: CASSLTRAGGHGVSYNEQFF. J is TRBJ2-1 and V is TRBV14; TRBD2 matches at 8 bases. The CDR3 has 20 residues. CDR1 and CDR2 (germline): SGHDN, FVKESK. V trimming: 4 bases; J trimming: 1 base; junction bases outside the gene matches: 18.

This clonotype was observed a handful of times. The chain recombines TRBV29-1 with TRBJ2-5; TRBD2 aligns across 7 bases. Germline CDR1 and CDR2: SQVTM and ANQGSEA. V gave up 5 bases and J gave up 0 bases; unmatched junction bases: 6. The CDR3 has 14 amino acids. This chain's CDR3 is CSVNSGMYQETQYF. For the CDR3, the DNA is TGCAGCGTTAACAGCGGGATGTACCAAGAGACCCAGTACTTC.

The chain is built from TRBV12-3 or TRBV12-4 and TRBJ1-1; no definite D call. The V end lost 3 bases, the J end lost 10 bases, and 15 bases lay between the germline ends. This CDR3 is built from 13 residues. For the CDR3, the DNA is TGTGCCAGCAGTTTTAATGGGGAGGGTATAGCTTTCTTT. Its protein is CASSFNGEGIAFF.

The table lists this clonotype with many counts. The chain couples TRBV28 to TRBJ2-1; possible D gene TRBD2, 5 bases. V gave up 3 bases and J gave up 5 bases, with 20 bases separating them. The CDR3 runs 17 residues. CDR1 is MDHEN, CDR2 SYDVKM, per germline. The CDR3 reads CASSFLDFRLLDNEQFF. The CDR3 region has the DNA TGTGCCAGCAGTTTTCTGGACTTCCGTCTTCTTGACAATGAGCAGTTCTTC.

This clonotype was picked up a small number of times. V and J are TRBV13 and TRBJ2-7; maybe TRBD2 (5 bases). V lost 5 bases and J lost 1, with 9 bases in between. Per germline, CDR1 PRHDT and CDR2 FYEKMQ (reference sequence). The CDR3 has 13 residues. CDR3 protein: CASSPGKSYEQYF. The CDR3 nucleotides are TGTGCCAGCAGCCCCGGGAAATCCTACGAGCAGTACTTC.

In this sample, this clonotype turned up many times. The chain couples TRBV11-2 to TRBJ2-2, with a possible D match to TRBD1 (6 bases). Germline CDR1 reads SGHAT; CDR2 reads FQNNGV. The CDR3 consists of 16 residues. Trimming cost V 1 base and J 2 bases, with 11 bases left between them. CDR3 loop: CASSLAGQINTGELFF. CDR3 nucleotides: TGTGCCAGCAGCTTAGCCGGACAGATAAACACCGGGGAGCTGTTTTTT.

This clonotype was seen just once. The chain is built from TRBV20-1 and TRBJ2-3, with TRBD1 matching 8 bases. J lost 4 bases, V lost 6 bases, and 9 bases had no gene match. CDR3 length: 14 amino acids. Germline V lookup: CDR1 DFQATT, CDR2 SNEGSKA (reference sequence). For the CDR3, the DNA is TGCAGTGCCCTGGACAGGGTCCATCCAGATACGCAGTATTTT. It specifies CSALDRVHPDTQYF.

This clonotype was counted only a few times. This chain joins TRBV15 and TRBJ2-5, with 7 positions matching TRBD1. The CDR3 is made up of 15 amino acids. V trimming: 5 bases; J trimming: 3 bases; junction bases outside the gene matches: 9. Germline V gene data show CDR1 as LNHNV and CDR2 as YYDKDF (reference sequence). CDR3 amino acids: CATSGHGTDEETQYF. The CDR3 DNA reads as TGTGCCACCAGCGGACACGGGACAGACGAAGAGACCCAGTACTTC.

The chain links TRBV6-2 or TRBV6-3 to TRBJ1-5; TRBD1 aligns across 8 bases. J lost 5 bases, V lost 5 bases, and 17 bases had no gene match. This CDR3 comprises 18 residues. From germline, CDR1 is MNHEY and CDR2 SVGEGT. CDR3 sequence reads: CASSHTTLTGAGDQPQHF. The CDR3 coding sequence is TGTGCCAGCAGTCATACTACTTTGACAGGGGCTGGTGATCAGCCCCAGCATTTT.

The gene calls are TRBV12-3 or TRBV12-4 and TRBJ2-5; either TRBD1 or TRBD2 may supply D (5 bases each). The CDR3 has 12 residues. Trimming pared 8 bases from V and 5 bases from J, leaving 12 bases between. The CDR3 region has the DNA TGTGCCAGCGGGACCGTGGGGGAGACCCAGTACTTC. Encoded protein: CASGTVGETQYF.